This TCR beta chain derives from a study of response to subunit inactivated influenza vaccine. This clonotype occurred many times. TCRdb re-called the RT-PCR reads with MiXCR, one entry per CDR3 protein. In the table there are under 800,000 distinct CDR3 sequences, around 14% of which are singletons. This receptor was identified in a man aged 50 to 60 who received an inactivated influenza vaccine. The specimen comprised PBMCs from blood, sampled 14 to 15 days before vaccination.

CDR3 amino acids: CSVGQGRSNEQFF. The CDR3 nucleotides read TGCAGCGTTGGGCAGGGAAGGAGCAATGAGCAGTTCTTC. The chain joins TRBV29-1 to TRBJ2-1, with D tentatively TRBD1 (5 bases). This CDR3 is built from 13 residues. CDR1 SQVTM and CDR2 ANQGSEA come from the germline V gene. Trimming pared 4 bases from V and 6 bases from J, leaving 13 bases between.